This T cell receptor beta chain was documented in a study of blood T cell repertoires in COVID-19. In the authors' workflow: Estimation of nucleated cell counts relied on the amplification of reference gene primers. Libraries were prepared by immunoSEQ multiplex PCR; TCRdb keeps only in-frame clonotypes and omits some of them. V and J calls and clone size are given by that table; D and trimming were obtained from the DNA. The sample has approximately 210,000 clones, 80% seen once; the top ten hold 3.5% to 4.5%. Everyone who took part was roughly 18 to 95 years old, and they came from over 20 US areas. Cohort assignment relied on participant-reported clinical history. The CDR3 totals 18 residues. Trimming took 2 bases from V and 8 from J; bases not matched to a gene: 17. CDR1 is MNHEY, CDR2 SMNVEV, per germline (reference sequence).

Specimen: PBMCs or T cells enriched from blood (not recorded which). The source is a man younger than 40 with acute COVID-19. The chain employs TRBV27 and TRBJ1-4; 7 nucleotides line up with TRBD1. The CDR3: CASSLVPGQFTGEEKLFF. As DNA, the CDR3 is TGTGCCAGCAGTTTAGTCCCGGGACAGTTCACGGGGGAGGAAAAACTGTTTTTT.